This T cell receptor (beta chain) was identified in a study of beta chain features in type 1 diabetes. General study findings and limits: Shortening that was moderate but significant affected the TCRB CDR3s of Type 1 diabetes patients in all four CD4+ subsets.

All of the isolated RNA was reverse transcribed, so expressed TCRB transcripts were sequenced. Data came from immunoSEQ multiplex PCR; TCRdb stores just in-frame clones and leaves some out. The sample records a few hundred thousand clones, approximately 14% being singletons. CDR1 and CDR2 (germline): MGHRA, YSYEKL. The V gene lost 4 bases and the J gene lost 4 bases, with 12 bases spanning the gap. The CDR3 spans 14 residues. Donors contributed one heparinised blood draw apiece, averaging about 110 mL. Details on this clone: Its antigen is unknown.

The sequence was obtained from a man between 25 and 39 years old with type 1 diabetes. This rearrangement joins TRBV4-1 to TRBJ2-3, with a tentative D call TRBD2 (5 bases). The sequenced material came from naive CD4+ T cells from blood. The chain's CDR3 is CASSLNEGSDTQYF. CDR3 in DNA: TGCGCCAGCAGCCTGAATGAGGGATCAGATACGCAGTATTTT.